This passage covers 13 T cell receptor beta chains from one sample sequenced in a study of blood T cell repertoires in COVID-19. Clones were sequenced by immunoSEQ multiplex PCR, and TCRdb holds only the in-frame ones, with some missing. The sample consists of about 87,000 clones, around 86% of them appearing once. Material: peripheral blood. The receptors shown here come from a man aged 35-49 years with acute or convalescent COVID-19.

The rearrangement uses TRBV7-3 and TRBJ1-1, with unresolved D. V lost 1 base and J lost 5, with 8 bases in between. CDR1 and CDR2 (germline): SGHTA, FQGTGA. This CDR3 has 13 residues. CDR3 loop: CASSLNPETEAFF. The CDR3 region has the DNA TGTGCCAGCAGCTTAAACCCGGAGACTGAAGCTTTCTTT.

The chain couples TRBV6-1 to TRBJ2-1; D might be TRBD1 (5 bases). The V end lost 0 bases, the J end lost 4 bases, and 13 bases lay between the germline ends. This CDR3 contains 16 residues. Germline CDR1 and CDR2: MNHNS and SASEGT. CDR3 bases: TGTGCCAGCAGTGAAGCTCGACAGAATCTATACAATGAGCAGTTCTTC. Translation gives CASSEARQNLYNEQFF.

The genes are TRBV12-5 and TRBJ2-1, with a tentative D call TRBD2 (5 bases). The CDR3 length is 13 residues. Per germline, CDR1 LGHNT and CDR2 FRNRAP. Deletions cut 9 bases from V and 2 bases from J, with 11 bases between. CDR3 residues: CASGLSPYNEQFF. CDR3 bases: TGTGCTAGCGGACTGAGCCCCTACAATGAGCAGTTCTTC.

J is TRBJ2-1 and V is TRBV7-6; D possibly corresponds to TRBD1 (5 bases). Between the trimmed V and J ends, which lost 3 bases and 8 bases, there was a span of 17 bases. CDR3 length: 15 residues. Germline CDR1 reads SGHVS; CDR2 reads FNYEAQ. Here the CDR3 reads CASSFQLSRVHEQFF. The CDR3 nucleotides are TGTGCCAGCAGCTTTCAACTTTCCAGGGTCCATGAGCAGTTCTTC.

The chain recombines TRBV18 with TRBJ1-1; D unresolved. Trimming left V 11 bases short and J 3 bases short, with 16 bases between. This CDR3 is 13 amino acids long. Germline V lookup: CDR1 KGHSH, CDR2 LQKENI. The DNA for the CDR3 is TGTGCCTCCGCGAAAGAGGAGGACACTGAAGCTTTCTTT. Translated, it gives CASAKEEDTEAFF.

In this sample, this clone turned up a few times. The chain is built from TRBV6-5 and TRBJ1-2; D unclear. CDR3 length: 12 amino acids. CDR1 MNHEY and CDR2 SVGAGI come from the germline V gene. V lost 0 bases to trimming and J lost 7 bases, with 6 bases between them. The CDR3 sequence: CASSYSNSGYTF. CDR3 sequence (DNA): TGTGCCAGCAGTTACTCGAATAGTGGCTACACCTTC.

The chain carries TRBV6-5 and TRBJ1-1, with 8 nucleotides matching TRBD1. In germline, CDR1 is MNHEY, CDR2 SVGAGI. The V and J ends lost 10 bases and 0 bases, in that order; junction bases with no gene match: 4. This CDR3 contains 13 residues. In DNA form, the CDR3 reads TGTGCCATCGGACAGGGTTTGAACACTGAAGCTTTCTTT. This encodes CAIGQGLNTEAFF.

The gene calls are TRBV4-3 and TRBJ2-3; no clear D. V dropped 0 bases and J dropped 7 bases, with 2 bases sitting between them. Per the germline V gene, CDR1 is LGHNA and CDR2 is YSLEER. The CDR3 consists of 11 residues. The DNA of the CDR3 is TGCGCCAGCAGCCAAGATAATACGCAGTATTTT. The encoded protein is CASSQDNTQYF.

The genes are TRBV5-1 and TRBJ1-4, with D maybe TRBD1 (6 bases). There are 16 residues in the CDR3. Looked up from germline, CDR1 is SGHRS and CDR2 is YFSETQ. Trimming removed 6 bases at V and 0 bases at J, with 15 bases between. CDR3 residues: CASMRGLGATNEKLFF. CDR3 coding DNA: TGCGCCAGCATGCGGGGGCTGGGTGCAACTAATGAAAAACTGTTTTTT.

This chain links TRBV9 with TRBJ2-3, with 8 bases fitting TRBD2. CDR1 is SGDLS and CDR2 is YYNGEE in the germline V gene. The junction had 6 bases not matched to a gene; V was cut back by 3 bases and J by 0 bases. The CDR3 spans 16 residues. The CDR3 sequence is CASSAPLAASTDTQYF. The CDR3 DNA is TGTGCCAGCAGCGCCCCACTAGCGGCTAGCACAGATACGCAGTATTTT.

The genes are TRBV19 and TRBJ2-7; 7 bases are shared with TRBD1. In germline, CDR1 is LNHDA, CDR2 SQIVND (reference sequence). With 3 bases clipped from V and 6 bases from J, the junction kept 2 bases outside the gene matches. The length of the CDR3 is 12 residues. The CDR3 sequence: CASSIHRGEQYF. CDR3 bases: TGTGCCAGTAGTATCCACAGGGGCGAGCAGTACTTC.

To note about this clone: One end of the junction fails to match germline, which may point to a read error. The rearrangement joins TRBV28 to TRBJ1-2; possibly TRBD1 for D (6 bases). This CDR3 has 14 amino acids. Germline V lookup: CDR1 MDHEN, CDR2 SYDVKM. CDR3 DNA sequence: TGTGCCAGCAGTTCCACGGACAGTCGGGGATTCAAGGCCTTC. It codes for CASSSTDSRGFKAF.

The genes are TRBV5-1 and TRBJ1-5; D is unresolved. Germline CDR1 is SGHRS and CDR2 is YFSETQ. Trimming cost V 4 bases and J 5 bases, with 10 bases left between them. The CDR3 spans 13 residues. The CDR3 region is CASSLDRYQPQHF. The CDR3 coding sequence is TGCGCCAGCAGCCTAGACCGTTATCAGCCCCAGCATTTT.